Following are 14 T cell receptor beta chains from one sample sequenced in a study of PD-1 blockade in classical Hodgkin lymphoma. Libraries were prepared by immunoSEQ multiplex PCR; TCRdb keeps only in-frame clonotypes and omits some of them. The sample holds tens of thousands of clones, 94% seen once. Time point described: newly diagnosed, previously untreated cHL patient sample. Material: peripheral blood mononuclear cells (PBMCs). The receptors originated from a human donor with classical Hodgkin lymphoma.

The chain uses TRBV2 and TRBJ2-7; 12 bases align to TRBD1. CDR3 length equals 15 residues. Germline V CDR1 and CDR2: SNHLY, FYNNEI. V trimming: 3 bases; J trimming: 6 bases; junction bases outside the gene matches: 6. This chain's CDR3 is CASSDGGTGGFEQYF. CDR3 DNA: TGTGCCAGCAGTGACGGTGGGACAGGGGGCTTCGAGCAGTACTTC.

The J gene is TRBJ2-5, the V gene TRBV6-5; D possibly uses TRBD1 or TRBD2 (6 bases each). The CDR3 runs to 15 residues. Trimming shortened V by 2 bases and J by 2 bases, and 12 bases separated the two germline ends. Germline V gene lookup returns CDR1 MNHEY and CDR2 SVGAGI. The CDR3: CASSYPGAEQETQYF. The DNA of the CDR3 is TGTGCCAGCAGTTACCCGGGGGCGGAACAAGAGACCCAGTACTTC.

This sequence joins TRBV19 and TRBJ2-1, with D unresolved. The V end lost 6 bases, the J end lost 6 bases, and 15 bases lay between the germline ends. Germline lookup yields CDR1 LNHDA and CDR2 SQIVND (reference sequence). The CDR3 has 14 residues. CDR3 in amino acids: CASRSGRFLNEQFF. CDR3 nucleotide sequence: TGTGCCAGTAGATCCGGACGGTTTCTCAATGAGCAGTTCTTC.

For the CDR3, the DNA is TGTGCCACCAGCCGTCCCAGGGGGTTTCTACCCAATGAGCAGTTCTTC. Protein: CATSRPRGFLPNEQFF. The V gene is TRBV15, the J gene TRBJ2-1; 7 bases agree with TRBD1. With V trimmed by 5 bases and J by 6 bases, 13 bases remained unmatched. The CDR3 covers 16 residues. Germline-derived CDR1 and CDR2 are LNHNV and YYDKDF (reference sequence).

The CDR3 DNA follows: TGTGCCAGTAGTATAGCGGGGGCCCTACAAGAGACCCAGTACTTC. Encoded protein: CASSIAGALQETQYF. This sequence joins TRBV19 and TRBJ2-5, with D perhaps being TRBD1 or TRBD2 (6 bases each). Trimming removed 1 base at V and 2 bases at J, with 11 bases between. The CDR3 has 15 amino acids. Germline-derived CDR1 and CDR2 are LNHDA and SQIVND (reference sequence).

The V and J genes are TRBV30 and TRBJ1-5; D unresolved. The CDR3 has 13 residues. Between the trimmed V and J ends, which lost 0 bases and 4 bases, there was a span of 7 bases. CDR1 GTSNPN and CDR2 SVGIG come from the germline V gene (reference sequence). In nucleotides, the CDR3 is TGTGCCTGGAGTGTACAAGGGAATCAGCCCCAGCATTTT. It specifies CAWSVQGNQPQHF.

The rearrangement links TRBV27 to TRBJ1-2, with TRBD1 matching 7 bases. The length of the CDR3 is 15 residues. Per the germline V gene, CDR1 is MNHEY and CDR2 is SMNVEV (reference sequence). The V and J ends lost 5 bases and 4 bases, in that order; junction bases with no gene match: 10. CDR3 nucleotide sequence: TGTGCCAGCAGTCAAACAGGGGCCGCGGTCTATGGCTACACCTTC. Translating it yields CASSQTGAAVYGYTF.

In its sample, this clone was seen a few times. V is TRBV15 and J is TRBJ1-2, with D possibly matching TRBD1 (5 bases). The V gene's germline CDR1 is LNHNV and CDR2 YYDKDF (reference sequence). There are 18 residues in the CDR3. Trimming removed 1 base from V and 4 bases from J, with 22 bases in between. The CDR3 DNA is TGTGCCACCAGCAGAGGAAGTGTGGGCGGGGCAGGAAGCTATGGCTACACCTTC. As protein: CATSRGSVGGAGSYGYTF.

The J gene is TRBJ1-1, the V gene TRBV7-8, with D hard to call. Germline CDR1 SGHVS, CDR2 FQNEAQ. The V and J ends lost 1 base and 10 bases respectively, with 7 bases between them. There are 11 residues in the CDR3. The DNA for the CDR3 is TGTGCCAGCAGCTTAGGGGTAGGAGCTTTCTTT. This translates into CASSLGVGAFF.

This clone has just one count. The chain joins TRBV7-9 to TRBJ2-3; D is undetermined. The ends were cut back, 5 bases at V and 1 base at J, with 4 bases in the middle. Germline V gives CDR1 SEHNR, CDR2 FQNEAQ (reference sequence). The CDR3 is 12 residues long. CDR3 DNA: TGTGCCAGCAGCGTCCGCACAGATACGCAGTATTTT. Translation: CASSVRTDTQYF.

This clone appeared once. The rearrangement links TRBV19 to TRBJ2-7, with TRBD1 identical over 7 bases. V shed 3 bases, J shed 2 bases, and the junction held 1 base outside the gene matches. The CDR3 totals 13 residues. CDR1 is LNHDA and CDR2 is SQIVND in the germline V gene (reference sequence). CDR3 protein: CASSIQGAYEQYF. The CDR3 DNA follows: TGTGCCAGTAGTATTCAGGGGGCCTACGAGCAGTACTTC.

This rearrangement joins TRBV7-8 to TRBJ1-1; D not certain. In germline, CDR1 is SGHVS, CDR2 FQNEAQ. The CDR3 covers 15 residues. V dropped 1 base and J dropped 5 bases, with 14 bases sitting between them. The CDR3 DNA sequence: TGTGCCAGCAGCTTAGTAATTGGTGTTGGTACTGAAGCTTTCTTT. The encoded protein is CASSLVIGVGTEAFF.

The genes are TRBV19 and TRBJ2-1; tentatively, D is TRBD1 (5 bases). The ends were cut back, 2 bases at V and 9 bases at J, with 14 bases in the middle. Per the germline V gene, CDR1 is LNHDA and CDR2 is SQIVND (reference sequence). The length of the CDR3 is 14 residues. The CDR3: CASSISQGSGEQFF. DNA of the CDR3: TGTGCCAGTAGTATAAGTCAGGGTTCTGGTGAGCAGTTCTTC.

V gene TRBV4-1 combines with J gene TRBJ2-7; TRBD1 matches at 9 bases. Germline CDR1 and CDR2: MGHRA and YSYEKL. The CDR3 consists of 16 residues. V shed 5 bases and J 6 bases; nucleotides not matched to a gene: 14. The CDR3 protein is CASSGYRGPGHAEQYF. The CDR3 region has the DNA TGCGCCAGCAGCGGATACAGGGGGCCGGGTCACGCCGAGCAGTACTTC.